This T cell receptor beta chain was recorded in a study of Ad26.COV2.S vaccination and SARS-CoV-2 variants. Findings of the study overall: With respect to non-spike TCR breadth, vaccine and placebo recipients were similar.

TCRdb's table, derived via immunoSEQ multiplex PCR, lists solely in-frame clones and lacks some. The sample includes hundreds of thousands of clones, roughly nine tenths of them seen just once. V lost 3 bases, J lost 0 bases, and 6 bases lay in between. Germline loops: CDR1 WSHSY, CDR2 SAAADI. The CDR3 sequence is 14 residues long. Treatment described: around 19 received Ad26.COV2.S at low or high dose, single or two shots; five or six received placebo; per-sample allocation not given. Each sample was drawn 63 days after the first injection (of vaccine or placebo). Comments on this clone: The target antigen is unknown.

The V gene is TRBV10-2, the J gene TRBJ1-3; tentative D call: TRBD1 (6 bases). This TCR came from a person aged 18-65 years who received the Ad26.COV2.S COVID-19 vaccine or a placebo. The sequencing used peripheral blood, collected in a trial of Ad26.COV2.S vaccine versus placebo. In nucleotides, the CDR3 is TGCGCCAGCAGTGAACAGGGCTCTGGAAACACCATATATTTT. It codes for CASSEQGSGNTIYF.